The rows below give T cell receptor beta chains drawn from one sample of a study of shared clonotypes between healthy human individuals. Clones were sequenced by immunoSEQ multiplex PCR, and TCRdb holds only the in-frame ones, with some missing. The data contain 550,000 to 750,000 clones, about 91% of them singletons. Sequenced material: naive CD8+ T cells sorted from blood. The receptor source for this set is a man between 25 and 39 years old in good health. Each CDR3 is given with its conserved first and last residue. A D gene is named only where the DNA matches it firmly. A clone size is listed for some rows: how often the clone was seen (once, few, many), or a class if it is expanded.

abundance	v_gene	d_gene	j_gene	len	CDR3nt	CDR3aa
-	TRBV5-8	TRBD1	TRBJ2-2	15	TGTGCCAGCAGCAAGGTTGGGACAGGGGCCGGGGAGCTGTTTTTT	CASSKVGTGAGELFF
-	TRBV5-4	-	TRBJ2-1	15	TGTGCCAGCAGCTTGGGTGGGACGGGGTACAATGAGCAGTTCTTC	CASSLGGTGYNEQFF
-	TRBV6-4	-	TRBJ2-2	17	TGTGCCAGCGAAAACGGCATCGGACAGACGAACACCGGGGAGCTGTTTTTT	CASENGIGQTNTGELFF
-	TRBV7-8	TRBD2	TRBJ2-7	18	TGTGCCAGCAGCCCCCGACTAGCGGGAGGGCCTTCCGATTACGAGCAGTACTTC	CASSPRLAGGPSDYEQYF
-	TRBV5-6	TRBD2	TRBJ2-7	14	TGTGCCAGCAGCCTGGGCGGGAGCTCCTACGAGCAGTACTTC	CASSLGGSSYEQYF
-	TRBV11-3	-	TRBJ2-5	13	TGTGCCAGCAGTTCGTATGTGACAGAGACCCAGTACTTC	CASSSYVTETQYF
-	TRBV6-1	-	TRBJ2-7	13	TGTGCCAGCAGTGGCCGGGTCTCCTACGAGCAGTACTTC	CASSGRVSYEQYF
-	TRBV11-2	-	TRBJ1-4	14	TGTGCCAGCAGCACCCCCAGGACAGCTGAAAAACTGTTTTTT	CASSTPRTAEKLFF
once	TRBV28	TRBD2	TRBJ2-1	17	TGTGCCAGCAGTTCCCCGTTCGAGCGGGAGTCCTACAATGAGCAGTTCTTC	CASSSPFERESYNEQFF
-	TRBV28	TRBD2	TRBJ2-1	16	TGTGCCAGCAGTTCAAGACTAGCGGGACCCATTCCTGAGCAGTTCTTC	CASSSRLAGPIPEQFF
-	TRBV6-1	TRBD1	TRBJ2-7	17	TGTGCCAGCAGTGAACACACGGACAGGGGAAGTGGCTACGAGCAGTACTTC	CASSEHTDRGSGYEQYF
-	TRBV7-9	-	TRBJ1-1	14	TGTGCCAGCAGCTTAAAGGGCCTGATCGATGGAGCTTTCTTT	CASSLKGLIDGAFF
once	TRBV9	TRBD1	TRBJ1-1	16	TGTGCCAGCAGCGCAAACCGGGACAGGGGAAGCACTGAAGCTTTCTTT	CASSANRDRGSTEAFF
-	TRBV28	-	TRBJ2-7	15	TGTGCCAGCAGCCTATTCGGGGGAAGGGACTACGAGCAGTACTTC	CASSLFGGRDYEQYF
-	TRBV27	TRBD2	TRBJ2-1	15	TGTGCCTCCCATCAGGAGGGAGGGTCTTACAATGAGCAGTTCTTC	CASHQEGGSYNEQFF
-	TRBV4-1	TRBD1	TRBJ2-7	16	TGCGCCAGCAGCCAAGAGGGACAGGAGCCTACCTACGAGCAGTACTTC	CASSQEGQEPTYEQYF
once	TRBV19	-	TRBJ2-1	14	TGTGCCAGTAGTAAGGTGGGGAGCTACAATGAGCAGTTCTTC	CASSKVGSYNEQFF
-	TRBV29-1	-	TRBJ2-2	15	TGCAGCGTGAGCTTTTCAGGGATCCACACCGGGGAGCTGTTTTTT	CSVSFSGIHTGELFF
-	TRBV11-2	TRBD2	TRBJ2-5	15	TGTGCCAGCAGACAGGTTAGCGGGAGAGGTGAGACCCAGTACTTC	CASRQVSGRGETQYF
-	TRBV5-6	-	TRBJ1-5	16	TGTGCCAGCAGCTTCCGCGGATTTAATAGCAATCAGCCCCAGCATTTT	CASSFRGFNSNQPQHF
-	TRBV10-1	-	TRBJ1-1	15	TGCGCCAGCAGTGAGGAGCCCAATGGGGGCACTGAAGCTTTCTTT	CASSEEPNGGTEAFF
-	TRBV4-1	TRBD2	TRBJ2-1	19	TGCGCCAGCAGCCAGCCAGGACTAGCGGGGAGGGGTCCCTACAATGAGCAGTTCTTC	CASSQPGLAGRGPYNEQFF
once	TRBV11-2	TRBD2	TRBJ2-7	14	TGTGCCAGCAGCATCGGACTAGGGGCCTACGAGCAGTACTTC	CASSIGLGAYEQYF
-	TRBV27	-	TRBJ2-1	14	TGTGCCAGCAGTTTTTCGACTCAAAGTAATGAGCAGTTCTTC	CASSFSTQSNEQFF
-	TRBV7-9	TRBD2	TRBJ2-1	16	TGTGCCAGCAGCTTACTAGCGGGAACGGTAATAGATGAGCAGTTCTTC	CASSLLAGTVIDEQFF
-	TRBV4-1	-	TRBJ1-1	13	TGCGCCAGCAGCCAAGGTCCGTTTTATGAAGCTTTCTTT	CASSQGPFYEAFF
-	TRBV7-2	-	TRBJ2-7	14	TGTGCCAGCAGCTTAAGGCCCCTCCATGACGAGCAGTACTTC	CASSLRPLHDEQYF
-	TRBV10-3	TRBD2	TRBJ2-7	13	TGTGCCATCAGCTCCACACTAGCGCCCGAGCAGTACTTC	CAISSTLAPEQYF
-	TRBV28	-	TRBJ2-7	12	TGTGCCAGCAGTTCGTCTTTAGACGAGCAGTACTTC	CASSSSLDEQYF
-	TRBV6-1	-	TRBJ2-1	13	TGTGCCAGCAGTGTCACAGGGTACAATGAGCAGTTCTTC	CASSVTGYNEQFF
-	TRBV28	-	TRBJ2-7	12	TGTGCCACTTCGGGAGTAAACTACGAGCAGTACTTC	CATSGVNYEQYF
-	TRBV27	-	TRBJ2-7	14	TGTGCCAGCAGTTCGTCTAGTCCGTCCTACGAGCAGTACTTC	CASSSSSPSYEQYF
-	TRBV7-6	-	TRBJ2-1	16	TGTGCCAGCAGCAATCGCGGACGGAGAGATTTCAATGAGCAGTTCTTC	CASSNRGRRDFNEQFF
-	TRBV9	TRBD1	TRBJ1-3	13	TGTGCCAGCAGCGCAGGGACAGTCAACACCATATATTTT	CASSAGTVNTIYF
-	TRBV6-5	-	TRBJ1-5	14	TGTGCCAGCAGTTACGCACAAGGCAATCAGCCCCAGCATTTT	CASSYAQGNQPQHF
-	TRBV18	TRBD2	TRBJ2-7	15	TGTGCCAGCTCCCTTTACGGCGGGAGCTCCTACGAGCAGTACTTC	CASSLYGGSSYEQYF
-	TRBV29-1	-	TRBJ2-1	13	TGCAGCGTTGAAGAGCCATCCTACAATGAGCAGTTCTTC	CSVEEPSYNEQFF
-	TRBV5-6	TRBD2	TRBJ2-1	15	TGTGCCAGCAGCTTGTCGGCTAGCGGGATGGCTGAGCAGTTCTTC	CASSLSASGMAEQFF
-	TRBV7-2	TRBD1	TRBJ1-1	16	TGTGCCAGCAGCTTATTAGCCCCAGGGGGCAAGACTGAAGCTTTCTTT	CASSLLAPGGKTEAFF
-	TRBV15	-	TRBJ2-1	13	TGTGCCGCTCGGGACGGGACGGTCAATGAGCAGTTCTTC	CAARDGTVNEQFF
-	TRBV5-1	TRBD2	TRBJ2-1	16	TGCGCCAGCAGCTTGGAGGCTAGCGGGAGGTACAATGAGCAGTTCTTC	CASSLEASGRYNEQFF
-	TRBV11-2	-	TRBJ2-1	15	TGTGCCAGCAGCTTTGTAGGAGGACGGAACAATGAGCAGTTCTTC	CASSFVGGRNNEQFF
-	TRBV5-5	TRBD1	TRBJ2-7	15	TGTGCCAGCAGCTGGGTCCCGGGACAGGGGTACGAGCAGTACTTC	CASSWVPGQGYEQYF
once	TRBV4-1	-	TRBJ2-7	13	TGCGCCAGCAGCCAAAGGGAGTATTACGAGCAGTACTTC	CASSQREYYEQYF
-	TRBV6-5	TRBD1	TRBJ1-2	16	TGTGCCAGCAGTTATCAAGGGACAGGGATTAACTATGGCTACACCTTC	CASSYQGTGINYGYTF